This is a list of T cell receptor beta chains from one sample in a study of cytomegalovirus exposure and HLA in healthy donors. The table came from immunoSEQ multiplex PCR; TCRdb's copy has only in-frame clones and leaves some out. Among about 220,000 clones listed, 80% to 90% were seen once. The sample comprised PBMCs. These receptors were collected from a young woman in good health and CMV-seronegative. The CDR3 runs from the conserved cysteine through the conserved F or W. The order of the fields is D gene, clone size, J gene, V gene, CDR3 DNA, CDR3 protein. The D gene is left open where the match is weak. Only part of the rows carry a size: once, few, many, or a class if the clone is expanded.

TRBD1 . TRBJ2-7 TRBV13 TGTGCCAGCAGCTCTACCCAGACAGGGTTTAGCTCCTACGAGCAGTACTTC CASSSTQTGFSSYEQYF
TRBD1 . TRBJ1-1 TRBV27 TGTGCCAGCAGTTTACCCGAAGGACAGGATCGAGCATTGAACACTGAAGCTTTCTTT CASSLPEGQDRALNTEAFF
. once TRBJ2-1 TRBV6-5 TGTGCCAGCAGTTACTCGAGAACAGTTGAGCAGTTCTTC CASSYSRTVEQFF
. . TRBJ1-1 TRBV27 TGTGCCAGCAGTTTATTGGCCAGGGGCACTGAAGCTTTCTTT CASSLLARGTEAFF
. . TRBJ2-7 TRBV6-5 TGTGCCAGCAGTTACTCGGAGAGGGCTGGCGAGCAGTACTTC CASSYSERAGEQYF
TRBD1 . TRBJ2-7 TRBV18 TGTGCCAGCTCACCGGGACAGGGGGGACCCTACGAGCAGTACTTC CASSPGQGGPYEQYF
. . TRBJ2-7 TRBV27 TGTGCCAGCAGTTTACTCGACAGTTCCTACGAGCAGTACTTC CASSLLDSSYEQYF
TRBD2 . TRBJ2-7 TRBV2 TGTGCCAGCAGGCGGACTAGCGGGAGTAGGGCCGAGCAGTACTTC CASRRTSGSRAEQYF
. . TRBJ2-5 TRBV7-9 TGTGCCAGCAGCTTCTTAGACACCCAAGAGACCCAGTACTTC CASSFLDTQETQYF
TRBD1 . TRBJ2-5 TRBV27 TGTGCCAGCAGTACGGGACAGCAAGAGACCCAGTACTTC CASSTGQQETQYF
. many TRBJ1-2 TRBV6-1 TGTGCCAGCAGCCCGGACTCTAACTATGGCTACACCTTC CASSPDSNYGYTF
. . TRBJ1-5 TRBV28 TGTGCCAGCAGTTTAGGACTGGGTGGCCAGCCCCAGCATTTT CASSLGLGGQPQHF
TRBD1 . TRBJ1-1 TRBV19 TGTGCCAGTAGTATCGGACAGGGAGTTATGGCTGAAGCTTTCTTT CASSIGQGVMAEAFF
. . TRBJ2-5 TRBV4-1 TGCGCCAGCAGCCAAATCGGGACTGCCAGTAAAGAGACCCAGTACTTC CASSQIGTASKETQYF
. . TRBJ1-1 TRBV4-3 TGCGCCAGCAGCCAAGGCAGGGCAAAATTGAACACTGAAGCTTTCTTT CASSQGRAKLNTEAFF
TRBD1 . TRBJ1-2 TRBV27 TGTGCCAGCAGTTTTAACGCAGGGGGCGCTGTGGGACTCTATGGCTACACCTTC CASSFNAGGAVGLYGYTF
TRBD2 once TRBJ2-7 TRBV6-5 TGTGCCAGCAGCCGGCGAGCGGGAGGGCTGCGCGAGCAGTACTTC CASSRRAGGLREQYF
. . TRBJ2-7 TRBV28 TGTGCCAGCAGTCCTTTCTCCTACGAGCAGTACTTC CASSPFSYEQYF
TRBD1 . TRBJ2-5 TRBV6-1 TGTGCCAGCAGTGTTGGGACAGTTCAAGAGACCCAGTACTTC CASSVGTVQETQYF
. few TRBJ1-5 TRBV5-1 TGCGCCAGCAGCCCTCGGGGAGGCAATCAGCCCCAGCATTTT CASSPRGGNQPQHF
. . TRBJ1-1 TRBV29-1 TGCAGCGCTGAGGGGAGCACTGAAGCTTTCTTT CSAEGSTEAFF
TRBD1 . TRBJ2-5 TRBV29-1 TGCAGCGCCCACAGGGGTGGTTCGGGAGAGACCCAGTACTTC CSAHRGGSGETQYF
TRBD2 . TRBJ2-1 TRBV5-4 TGTGCCAGCAGCCCGACTAGCGGGAGGTATAAAAGACGGGAGCAGTTCTTC CASSPTSGRYKRREQFF
. . TRBJ1-5 TRBV19 TGTGCCAGTAAGGACACCTATAGCAATCAGCCCCAGCATTTT CASKDTYSNQPQHF
. . TRBJ1-2 TRBV2 TGTGCCAGCAGTTTAGGGCAGGGCTATGGCTACACCTTC CASSLGQGYGYTF
TRBD2 . TRBJ2-1 TRBV5-1 TGCGCCAGCAGCTTGGCTCGACTAGCGGGAGGGGGGGATGAGCAGTTCTTC CASSLARLAGGGDEQFF
TRBD1 . TRBJ1-2 TRBV7-9 TGTGCCAGCAGCCACTTACCTGGGACCCGGACAGGGGGATTTGGGGGCTACACCTTC CASSHLPGTRTGGFGGYTF
. once TRBJ1-2 TRBV28 TGTCGCGCAGGGGACACCGCTACCGTGGATGGCTACACCTTC CRAGDTATVDGYTF
. . TRBJ1-1 TRBV20-1 TGCAGTGCTAGGGGAGACACTGAAGCTTTCTTT CSARGDTEAFF
TRBD2 . TRBJ2-3 TRBV7-2 TGTGCCAGCAGCCCCCGACTAGCGGGAGCGGAACGCGATACGCAGTATTTT CASSPRLAGAERDTQYF
TRBD2 . TRBJ2-4 TRBV5-1 TGCGCCAGCAGCCCGGACGGACTAGCGGGAGTGGGGACGAAGTACTTC CASSPDGLAGVGTKYF
TRBD1 . TRBJ1-2 TRBV4-3 TGCGCCAGCAGCCGAGCCGGGACAGGGGGTGGCTACACCTTC CASSRAGTGGGYTF
TRBD1 . TRBJ1-2 TRBV28 TGTGCCAGCAGTCCAACACACAACAGACAGGGCAGTCAGCCCCTCTATGGCTACACCTTC CASSPTHNRQGSQPLYGYTF
. . TRBJ1-2 TRBV28 TGTGCCAGCAGTTTGGGACTCAGCCCCTATGGCTACACCTTC CASSLGLSPYGYTF
TRBD2 . TRBJ2-1 TRBV9 TGTGCCAGCAGCCGCACCGGACTAGCGGGGACACAGCAGTTCTTC CASSRTGLAGTQQFF
TRBD1 . TRBJ2-7 TRBV27 TGTGCCAGCAGTCCGCTCTTAGGGACAGACGCCTACGAGCAGTACTTC CASSPLLGTDAYEQYF
. . TRBJ2-3 TRBV5-1 TGCGCCAGCAGCTTGGGGTCGAGCGGCACAGATACGCAGTATTTT CASSLGSSGTDTQYF
TRBD1 . TRBJ2-2 TRBV27 TGTGCCAGCAGTTTTGACAGGGGGGGGACCGGGGAGCTGTTTTTT CASSFDRGGTGELFF
. . TRBJ1-2 TRBV11-2 TGTGCCAGCAGCAACAGGAAGGAGTTTGGCTACACCTTC CASSNRKEFGYTF
. . TRBJ2-7 TRBV7-2 TGTGCCAGCAGCCCGTCCAAGGGGTACTCCTACGAGCAGTACTTC CASSPSKGYSYEQYF
. . TRBJ2-1 TRBV7-9 TGTGCCAGCAGCTTAGGCAGAAACGTCTACAATGAGCAGTTCTTC CASSLGRNVYNEQFF
TRBD2 . TRBJ2-7 TRBV7-2 TGTGCCAGCAGCTTAGGCCGACTAGCGATCAGAACTGGGCAGTACTTC CASSLGRLAIRTGQYF
. . TRBJ2-1 TRBV28 TGTGCCAGCCGCTCCTACAATGAGCAGTTCTTC CASRSYNEQFF
. . TRBJ2-4 TRBV7-6 TGTGCCAGCAGCTTAGGCGGGGCGGCCAAAAACATTCAGTACTTC CASSLGGAAKNIQYF
TRBD2 . TRBJ2-7 TRBV7-9 TGTGCCAGCAGCTTATCTAGCGGGAGGCGAGAGCAGTACTTC CASSLSSGRREQYF
. . TRBJ2-7 TRBV25-1 TGTGCCAGCAGGGCGGGAACAACCTACGAGCAGTACTTC CASRAGTTYEQYF
TRBD2 . TRBJ2-3 TRBV4-1 TGCGCCAGCAGCCAAGATTCGGGAGCGGGAGGGCGCACAGATACGCAGTATTTT CASSQDSGAGGRTDTQYF
. . TRBJ1-1 TRBV5-4 TGTGCCAGCAGCTTGGATCCGGGGATCAACACTGAAGCTTTCTTT CASSLDPGINTEAFF
. . TRBJ2-7 TRBV7-2 TGTGCCAGCAGTCGGGGGGCGACCATGTCCTACGAGCAGTACTTC CASSRGATMSYEQYF
. . TRBJ1-2 TRBV9 TGTGCCAGCAGCGACCCCCCTAGGGGCTACACCTTC CASSDPPRGYTF
. once TRBJ2-7 TRBV15 TGTGCCACCAGCAGAGATTGGCGCGGGACAGCGTCCTACGAGCAGTACTTC CATSRDWRGTASYEQYF
. . TRBJ1-1 TRBV30 TGTGCCTGGAGTCCCTGGCGGGGGGGAGCTTTCTTT CAWSPWRGGAFF
. . TRBJ2-5 TRBV7-9 TGTGCCAGCAGCTTAATATCCGCGGAGCAAGAGACCCAGTACTTC CASSLISAEQETQYF
. few TRBJ1-4 TRBV2 TGTGCCAGCAGTGAAGCTCGGCGGATTAATGAAAAACTGTTTTTT CASSEARRINEKLFF